The T cell receptor (beta chain) described here comes from a study of OX40 agonist ivuxolimab in advanced cancers. About the full investigation: Ivuxolimab was a fully human IgG2 agonistic monoclonal antibody targeting the costimulatory receptor OX40 (CD134). The purpose of peripheral TCRbeta sequencing was to test whether ivuxolimab changed TCR sequence diversity and led to clonal T-cell expansion. Among the 50 to 55 dose-escalation patients, around 19 had hepatocellular carcinoma, roughly 15 melanoma, 9 renal cell carcinoma and 9 head and neck cancer. The paper covers the monotherapy dose-escalation part of the phase I ivuxolimab trial, which included N of about 56 patients. Intravenous ivuxolimab was administered to patients every 2 weeks at six dose levels: 0.01, 0.1, 0.3, 1.5, 3 and 10 mg/kg. Three dose-escalation patients achieved partial responses, one with hepatocellular carcinoma and two with cutaneous melanoma. Prior anti-PD-1, anti-PD-L1 or anti-CTLA-4 therapy was permitted, and checkpoint inhibitors had been received by roughly two fifths of dose-escalation patients. In the dose-escalation cohort, around four fifths of patients were male, and the mean age was around 60 years, with a range of 23 to 79. Study-wide conclusions, independent of this receptor: Which antigens the clonally expanded peripheral T cells were specific for was not determined. At doses of 0.1 to 3.0 mg/kg, clonal expansion of both CD4+ and CD8+ blood T cells was observed from baseline to week 6. Low levels of normalized T-cell clonal expansion were also seen in some nonresponding patients. In the 0.1-3.0 mg/kg groups, partial responders had among the lowest normalized peripheral clonal expansion, particularly in CD8+ T cells. On average, CD8+ T cells showed more expanded clones than CD4+ T cells after ivuxolimab.

The germline V gene encodes CDR1 SGHRS and CDR2 YFSETQ. Spanning cysteine to phenylalanine, the CDR3 consists of 15 amino acids. Kept here is only the CDR3 DNA, which spans 45 bases and is read in frame from base 1. V loses 3 bases at its end and J loses 5 bases; junction bases beyond the gene matches: 6. Genomic DNA was isolated from the sorted cells so that the TCRbeta CDR3 region could be sequenced. The immunoSEQ Assay was used to sequence the TCRbeta CDR3 regions. This is the immuneACCESS table as TCRdb keeps it, with only in-frame sequences that have V and J called. A part of the clones is gone; compared with another copy, unresolved V genes explain less than half, and the rest is unexplained. The sample table lists fewer than 80,000 clones, over 75% of them with a count of one. Approximately 5% of the sample is taken by the ten largest. This clone was seen a handful of times. No cognate antigen has been identified for it. Within one base of it there is no much larger clone, and no base qualities were kept.

The trial excluded patients who had a history of autoimmune disease or who were on systemic immunosuppression. Peripheral blood for TCR sequencing was collected from all dose cohorts at baseline, on cycle 4 day 1, and on cycle 7 day 1. Samples were obtained from an open-label, multicenter, first-in-human phase I dose-escalation trial of ivuxolimab. Adults with locally advanced or metastatic head and neck squamous cell, hepatocellular, melanoma or renal cell carcinoma were enrolled in the trial. CD4+ and CD8+ T cells were sorted separately from peripheral blood before TCR sequencing. This clonotype was obtained from an adult with an advanced solid tumor such as melanoma, head and neck, liver or kidney cancer. The starting material was CD4+ or CD8+ T cells sorted from blood, obtained in a trial of the OX40 agonist ivuxolimab. The chain is encoded by TRBV5-1 joined to TRBJ2-1, with TRBD1 matching 9 junction bases. Read as DNA, the sequence is TGCGCCAGCAGCTCCGGGACAGGGTACCACAATGAGCAGTTCTTC. This gives the protein CASSSGTGYHNEQFF.